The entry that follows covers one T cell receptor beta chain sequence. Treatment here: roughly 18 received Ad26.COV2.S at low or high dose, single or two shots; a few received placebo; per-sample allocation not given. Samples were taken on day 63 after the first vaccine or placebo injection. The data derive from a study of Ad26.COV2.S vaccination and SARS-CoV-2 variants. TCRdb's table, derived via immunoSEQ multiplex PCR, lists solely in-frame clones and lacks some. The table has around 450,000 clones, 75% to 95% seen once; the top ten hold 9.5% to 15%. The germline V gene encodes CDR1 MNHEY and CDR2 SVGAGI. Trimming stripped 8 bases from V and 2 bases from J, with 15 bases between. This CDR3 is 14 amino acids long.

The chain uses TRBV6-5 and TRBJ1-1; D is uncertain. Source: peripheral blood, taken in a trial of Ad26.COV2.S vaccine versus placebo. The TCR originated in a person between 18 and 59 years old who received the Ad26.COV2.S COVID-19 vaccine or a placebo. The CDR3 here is CASLITEVNTEAFF. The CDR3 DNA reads TGTGCCAGCCTCATCACCGAGGTAAACACTGAAGCTTTCTTT.